These T cell receptor beta chains were read from a single sample in a study of Graves' ophthalmopathy and Graves' hyperthyroidism. TCRdb independently ran MiXCR on the multiplex PCR reads; one entry per CDR3 protein. Altogether around 1,000,000 distinct CDR3 sequences are present, about two fifths being singletons, with the ten largest covering 11%. The material sequenced was peripheral blood or thyroid tissue (not recorded which). Every receptor here comes from an adult man with Graves' hyperthyroidism. Both conserved end residues are part of each CDR3. A D gene is named only where the DNA matches it firmly. The listing skips clone size in some rows; elsewhere it reads once, few, many or a size class.

v_call	d_call	clone_size	j_call	cdr3_aa	cdr3_nt
TRBV30	.	.	TRBJ1-2	CAWNLLDLWSYTF	TGTGCCTGGAATCTTTTGGATCTCTGGAGCTACACCTTC
TRBV6-5	TRBD2	few	TRBJ2-2	CASRPSGLNTGELFF	TGTGCCAGCAGACCTAGCGGTCTGAACACCGGGGAGCTGTTTTTT
TRBV7-2	TRBD2	many	TRBJ2-5	CASSSRGGETQYF	TGTGCCAGCAGCTCACGGGGGGGAGAGACCCAGTACTTC
TRBV6-2/TRBV6-3	.	many	TRBJ1-5	CATGREQPQHF	TGTGCCACTGGAAGGGAACAGCCCCAGCATTTT
TRBV25-1	.	.	TRBJ1-5	CASRGSGTNNQPQHF	TGTGCCAGCAGAGGGTCCGGGACAAACAATCAGCCCCAGCATTTT
TRBV15	TRBD1	.	TRBJ1-6	CATERDRNNSPLHF	TGTGCCACCGAGAGGGACAGAAATAATTCACCCCTCCACTTT
TRBV19	TRBD1	many	TRBJ1-1	CASTNRGAMNTEAFF	TGTGCCAGTACTAACAGGGGTGCGATGAACACTGAAGCTTTCTTT
TRBV7-2	TRBD2	many	TRBJ2-7	CASSWESSGTYEQYF	TGTGCCAGCAGCTGGGAGTCTAGCGGCACCTACGAGCAGTACTTC
TRBV7-9	.	many	TRBJ1-5	CASSLGPQRPQHF	TGTGCCAGCAGCCTGGGTCCCCAACGCCCCCAGCATTTT
TRBV25-1	TRBD2	.	TRBJ2-7	CASRLAGGVYEQYF	TGTGCCAGCAGACTAGCGGGAGGGGTGTACGAGCAGTACTTC
TRBV20-1	.	.	TRBJ1-5	CSASPTDYSNQPQHF	TGCAGTGCTTCCCCGACAGACTATAGCAATCAGCCCCAGCATTTT
TRBV19	TRBD1	many	TRBJ1-4	CASSTPAGTGNEKLFF	TGTGCCAGTAGTACCCCGGCCGGGACAGGGAATGAAAAACTGTTTTTT
TRBV29-1	.	many	TRBJ1-1	CSVANTEAFF	TGCAGCGTTGCCAACACTGAAGCTTTCTTT
TRBV11-2	TRBD2	.	TRBJ2-7	CASRQITGGYEQYF	TGTGCCAGCAGACAAATAACGGGGGGATACGAGCAGTACTTC
TRBV9	.	few	TRBJ1-5	CASSPGTLNQPQHF	TGTGCCTCTTCGCCGGGGACTCTCAATCAGCCCCAGCATTTT
TRBV9	.	many	TRBJ1-4	CASSVDPGARWEKLFF	TGTGCCAGTAGCGTAGACCCAGGGGCAAGATGGGAAAAACTGTTTTTT
TRBV25-1	.	.	TRBJ1-3	CASSLAMGIGNTIYF	TGTGCCAGCAGCTTAGCGATGGGCATCGGAAACACCATATATTTT
TRBV27	TRBD1	.	TRBJ2-7	CASSQSTGVVYEQYF	TGTGCCAGCAGTCAATCGACAGGGGTCGTCTACGAGCAGTACTTC
TRBV9	.	.	TRBJ2-6	CASSLRTVNSGANVLTF	TGTGCCAGCAGCTTGCGGACAGTAAACTCTGGGGCCAACGTCCTGACTTTC
TRBV19	.	.	TRBJ1-1	CASVRQMNTEAFF	TGTGCCAGCGTCCGACAGATGAACACTGAAGCTTTCTTT
TRBV12-3/TRBV12-4	.	few	TRBJ1-6	CASSLRVPVNSPLHF	TGTGCCAGCAGTTTAAGAGTGCCCGTCAATTCACCCCTCCACTTT
TRBV10-3	.	.	TRBJ1-2	CAVSRDGYTF	TGTGCCGTCAGTCGAGATGGCTACACCTTC
TRBV7-3	.	.	TRBJ2-5	CASSELGLRGETQYF	TGTGCCAGCAGCGAGCTAGGACTAAGGGGGGAGACCCAGTACTTC
TRBV7-2	TRBD2	.	TRBJ2-6	CASSATSGSSGANVLTF	TGTGCCAGCAGCGCAACTAGCGGGAGCTCTGGGGCCAACGTCCTGACTTTC
TRBV7-8	.	.	TRBJ1-1	CASSPIRANTEAFF	TGTGCCAGCAGCCCAATCAGGGCCAACACTGAAGCTTTCTTT
TRBV19	.	once	TRBJ2-2	CASSTWTANTGELFF	TGTGCCAGTAGTACCTGGACAGCTAACACTGGGGAGCTGTTTTTT
TRBV10-3	.	.	TRBJ2-5	CAISQTDVEETQYF	TGTGCCATCAGTCAGACGGACGTTGAAGAGACCCAGTACTTC